The 10 T cell receptor beta chains below were found in one sample sequenced in a study of beta chain features in type 1 diabetes. Which antigens these TCRs recognize remains unknown. Of the isolated RNA, all was reverse transcribed, and so the sequenced material was expressed TCRB transcripts. Data came from immunoSEQ multiplex PCR; TCRdb stores just in-frame clones and leaves some out. Among about 280,000 clones listed, about 15% were seen once. Whole-study results and caveats: All four CD4+ subsets from Type 1 diabetes patients carried moderately but significantly shorter TCRB CDR3s.

Sequenced: naive CD4+ T cells from blood. Source of these receptors: a man between 18 and 29 years old with type 1 diabetes.

This clone has just a few counts. V gene TRBV7-8 combines with J gene TRBJ1-5; 9 bases agree with TRBD1. The V segment lost 1 base and the J segment 7 bases; nucleotides outside the gene matches: 5. CDR1 is SGHVS and CDR2 is FQNEAQ in the germline V gene. The CDR3 contains 15 residues. CDR3 DNA: TGTGCCAGCAGCTTAGTAGGGACAGGGAACCAGCCCCAGCATTTT. As protein: CASSLVGTGNQPQHF.

This clone showed up just a few times. This rearrangement joins TRBV5-1 to TRBJ2-2, with a tentative D call TRBD2 (6 bases). Germline V gives CDR1 SGHRS, CDR2 YFSETQ. There are 16 residues in the CDR3. Trimming pared 2 bases from V and 2 bases from J, leaving 13 bases between. The CDR3 here is CASSFWLSGNTGELFF. DNA of the CDR3: TGCGCCAGCAGCTTCTGGCTTAGCGGAAACACCGGGGAGCTGTTTTTT.

This chain connects TRBV9 to TRBJ1-6, with TRBD1 identical over 8 bases. There are 16 residues in the CDR3. The V and J ends lost 2 bases and 10 bases, in that order; junction bases with no gene match: 11. Germline CDR1 and CDR2: SGDLS and YYNGEE. The DNA for the CDR3 is TGTGCCAGCAGCGTCGGACCGGGACAGGTTGTCTCACCCCTCCACTTT. Translating gives CASSVGPGQVVSPLHF.

There are a few counts of this clone. The chain is built from TRBV4-2 and TRBJ2-1, with 11 positions matching TRBD2. Germline lookup yields CDR1 LGHNA and CDR2 YNFKEQ. J lost 6 bases, V lost 4 bases, and 5 bases had no gene match. This CDR3 comprises 15 residues. Here the CDR3 reads CASSPHLAGGNEQFF. CDR3 coding DNA: TGTGCCAGCAGCCCTCACCTAGCGGGAGGCAATGAGCAGTTCTTC.

A few counts support this clone. This chain's CDR3 is CASSPLTENTEAFF. DNA for the CDR3: TGTGCCAGCTCACCTTTGACAGAAAACACTGAAGCTTTCTTT. The chain links TRBV18 to TRBJ1-1, with D possibly TRBD1 on 5 matching bases. The CDR3 is made up of 14 amino acids. The germline V gene encodes CDR1 KGHSH and CDR2 LQKENI. The V end was cut by 3 bases, the J end by 2 bases, with 10 bases between.

The chain combines TRBV6-6 with TRBJ1-2; D is possibly TRBD1 (6 bases). Trimming left V 2 bases short and J 3 bases short, with 10 bases between. The CDR3 spans 14 residues. The germline gives CDR1 MNHNY, CDR2 SVGAGI (reference sequence). The CDR3 coding sequence is TGTGCCAGCAGTTACGGGGGCAGGGACTATGGCTACACCTTC. It is translated as CASSYGGRDYGYTF.

V gene TRBV19 combines with J gene TRBJ2-2; weak D call: TRBD2 (5 bases). Germline CDR1 and CDR2: LNHDA and SQIVND (reference sequence). The V end lost 4 bases, the J end lost 5 bases, and 11 bases lay between the germline ends. The CDR3 length is 14 residues. CDR3 loop: CASSTGRTTGELFF. As DNA, the CDR3 is TGTGCCAGTAGTACGGGAAGAACAACCGGGGAGCTGTTTTTT.

This clone was counted between two and nine times. The chain carries TRBV6-5 and TRBJ2-4, with a tentative D call TRBD2 (5 bases). The germline gives CDR1 MNHEY, CDR2 SVGAGI. V was trimmed by 5 bases and J by 11 bases, leaving 16 bases between them. The CDR3 consists of 13 residues. Here the CDR3 DNA reads TGTGCCAGCAGTCCCGACGGTGGAGGATTTCAGTACTTC. Translation gives CASSPDGGGFQYF.

This clone was observed a few times. The chain combines TRBV11-2 with TRBJ2-7, with 9 bases that match TRBD2. Trimming at V came to 6 bases and at J to 0 bases, leaving 3 bases not matched to a gene. The CDR3 spans 14 residues. The V gene's germline CDR1 is SGHAT and CDR2 FQNNGV. DNA of the CDR3: TGTGCCAGCAGTCCTAGCGGGACCTCCTACGAGCAGTACTTC. Its protein product is CASSPSGTSYEQYF.

This clone appeared a few times. This chain links TRBV27 with TRBJ2-7; D not certain. Trimming cost V 2 bases and J 3 bases, with 8 bases left between them. Per germline, CDR1 MNHEY and CDR2 SMNVEV (reference sequence). The CDR3 length is 13 residues. CDR3 nucleotides: TGTGCCAGCAGTTTACTAGTAGGCTACGAGCAGTACTTC. This sequence encodes CASSLLVGYEQYF.